This T cell receptor beta chain was sequenced in a study of cytomegalovirus exposure and HLA in healthy donors (dated by TCRdb to between 2016 and 2019). Background on the whole study: An earlier analysis of approximately 590 of the donors reported about 250 Gb of sequence data and about 100 million unique TCR beta sequences from some 180 million T cells. Both class I and class II loci were covered by HLA typing, at four-digit resolution. A later analysis re-analyzed previously published TCR beta repertoires from hundreds of donors and added high-resolution HLA genotyping to study TCR occurrence patterns. Several DR-DQ haplotypes were treated as single units for association and clustering because of strong linkage in the cohort. All discovery cohort repertoires had been generated on a single sequencing platform. The number of typed donors differed by locus: about 620-640 for A, B, C, DRB1 and DQB1; 522 for DQA1; around 580 for DPA1; and about 450 for DPB1. A separate validation cohort of approximately 130 different subjects was used in addition to the roughly 670-subject first cohort. The aim of the study was to test whether cataloging public T cell receptors could identify signatures of past pathogen exposure. Among approximately 370 genotyped donors of the cohort, an average of approximately 240,000 unique TCR beta nucleotide sequences was sequenced per donor, of which 15% to 20% were non-productive. The T cell repertoires of some 700 subjects were profiled by immunosequencing and related to cytomegalovirus serostatus. In an earlier analysis of 587 of the donors, high-throughput TCR beta sequencing was used to judge whether each TCR beta V gene segment behaved as functional or pseudogenic. An early release that covered approximately 600 HLA-typed donors contained about 300 gigabases of sequencing data and approximately 85 million unique TCR sequences. Alongside the repertoire data, information on donor age, sex, ethnicity and CMV serostatus was compiled. A later genetic analysis took genome-wide SNP genotypes for about 60% of the roughly 670 donors and used that subset as a discovery cohort. To predict cytomegalovirus infection status, the study brought together high-throughput TCR immunosequencing, statistical association of individual TCRs with disease status, and machine learning. Rather than using new phenotypic data, the later analysis identified candidate immune exposures from TCR beta sequences and from how often those sequences occurred across donors. Of the 350 to 450 genotyped donors, 65% to 90% fell in the genetic ancestry cluster associated with self-reported Caucasian donors. The paper's findings and limits, for the study overall: Assigning TCR associations to individual alleles was difficult when HLA alleles, especially DR and DQ, strongly co-occurred. The presence/absence analyses assumed that sequencing depth was roughly uniform across donors, and that assumption may not be true. Compared with equally common non-associated chains, HLA-associated TCR beta chains in a later analysis were more clonally expanded and had lower generation probabilities. Across donors, most TCR sequences were observed very rarely, whereas some public TCRs were present in many individuals. Correlated functional status among segregating V segments might reflect linkage disequilibrium, but an unknown experimental factor could not be ruled out. Cytomegalovirus status was reported to be diagnosed by the classifier with high specificity and sensitivity in both the original and validation cohorts. A cluster of highly shared sequence variants was judged likely to represent a technical artifact of the sequencing pipeline. A few of the identified cytomegalovirus-associated TCR beta chains were confirmed in vitro to be specific for cytomegalovirus antigens. Only TCR beta chains were sequenced in this cohort, and the absence of alpha or paired-chain data limited detectable features. A later analysis found that most CMV-associated TCR beta chains appeared HLA-restricted, with HLA associations seemingly driven largely by CMV exposure. In a later analysis, 16,951 TCR beta sequences were associated with specific HLA alleles at a false discovery rate of 0.05. Some IMGT-functional V segments, including TRBV6-2 and TRBV6-3, could not be distinguished by the 87-base-pair reads and were therefore excluded. A later genetic analysis associated a missense DCLRE1C variant with V-gene and J-gene trimming of TCR beta chains, and an independent cohort replicated the association. A further reported finding was that TCR beta sequences accurately predicted the HLA-A and HLA-B alleles for most subjects in the first cohort. In a later analysis, TCR association rates were found to vary across HLA loci, with the most associated TCRs seen for DRB1 alleles and the fewest for HLA-C alleles. According to the authors, the approach could potentially be generalized to other disease states and immunological phenotypes. Because some donors lacked HLA typing at each locus, the association tests relied only on the typed subset. In a later analysis, several top co-occurrence clusters were reported to appear linked to parvovirus B19, influenza, CMV and Epstein-Barr virus. In an earlier analysis of around 500 of the donors, most TCR beta V segments appeared in productive rearrangements about 87% or about 30% of the time, broadly matching IMGT annotations. A total of roughly 160 TCR beta chains were listed by the study as associated with cytomegalovirus. CMV serostatus was the only immune exposure information available for the cohort. According to a later genetic analysis, donors in an Asian-associated ancestry cluster had fewer N-insertions in productive TCRs than the approximately 630-donor mean. Because counts were too low, 15 to 20 rarely observed V segments, including chromosome 9 orphons, were excluded from the earlier analysis of a few hundred of the donors.

The library was made by the immunoSEQ multiplex PCR assay. For the multiplex PCR, a mixture combining 60 forward primers for TCR Vbeta segments and 13 reverse primers for TCR Jbeta segments was used. The CDR3 region of rearranged TCR beta genes was amplified from genomic DNA by a multiplex PCR assay. Amplified TCR beta libraries were sequenced as 87-base-pair reads on the Illumina HiSeq System. Per the original workflow: A later analysis counted tens of millions of unique TCR beta chains across the 550 to 700 repertoires, and 10 million to 12 million of these chains were shared by at least two donors. To remove PCR and sequencing errors, raw reads were error-corrected and collapsed into unique sequences using a nearest-neighbor algorithm that merged closely related sequences. CDR3 sequences were aligned to IMGT reference sequences to assign V, D and J gene segments. For a sequence to be retained, a match of at least six nucleotides was required to both a V gene segment and a J gene segment. Rearrangements were called productive when the CDR3 lacked stop codons and stayed in frame with V and J; all others were non-productive. CDR3 was defined by IMGT convention, running from the second conserved V-encoded cysteine to the conserved J-encoded phenylalanine. In an earlier analysis of just under 600 of the donors, sequences lacking an unambiguous match to a single V gene segment were excluded. An earlier analysis of fewer than 750 of the donors classified V segments as functional when productive rearrangements were above 56.7% and as segregating when the standard deviation between donors was above 5%. To diagnose cytomegalovirus status from the catalog of TCR beta chain sequences, a statistical classification framework was built. In a later analysis, TCR nucleotide sequences were compared against IMGT/GENE-DB human TR gene sequences so that V and J genes could be assigned. A later analysis assigned CDR3 sequences and most-parsimonious VDJ recombination scenarios with the TCRdist pipeline. A later analysis defined each TCR beta chain by its CDR3 amino acid sequence plus V-gene family, and excluded reads lacking a unique V-gene family. As a way to deal with suspected cross-contamination and a sequencing artifact, a later analysis dropped 450 to 600 nucleotide sequences that were highly shared and had low generation probability. In a later analysis, a clonal expansion index was calculated for each public chain from normalized within-repertoire ranks of inferred template counts. In a later analysis, generation probabilities were computed using a VDJ recombination model fitted to out-of-frame rearrangements, and the results were checked against IGoR. A later analysis scored TCR-TCR, TCR-HLA and TCR-CMV co-occurrence with hypergeometric tests, applying a repertoire-size bias correction to TCR pairs. A later analysis estimated false discovery rates by permuting HLA or CMV assignments 20 times. In a later analysis, co-occurring TCRs were grouped with DBSCAN, and TCRdist sequence similarity was added when clustering was performed within HLA-allele-positive subsets. For co-occurrence clustering, repertoires with fewer than 30,000 or more than 120,000 public chains were excluded, along with several repertoires with anomalous nucleotide sharing. TCRdb took this table from immuneACCESS and kept in-frame rearrangements with V and J called. Such tables lack part of the clones; where checked against another copy, unresolved V genes explain under half of the gap, and the rest is unexplained. V, J and clone size derive from that table, while D and trimming were established from the DNA sequence. This sample comprises around 150,000 clones, about 80% of them detected only once. Around 4.3% of the sample rests with the top ten.

The CDR3 covers 15 residues, taking in both the cysteine and the phenylalanine. The sequence is cut down to CDR3 DNA, 45 bases in frame from base 1. Concerning this clone itself: No cognate antigen has been identified for it. Per-nucleotide qualities are absent, and no much larger clonotype sits a single base away.

The cohort comprised fewer than 700 healthy bone marrow donors. At the time of sampling, all cohort members were nominally healthy, though unrecorded immune exposures were likely present. The donor was CMV seropositive and belonged to the group of 270 or so seropositive cohort members. Every donor gave a peripheral blood sample, and the peripheral blood mononuclear cells from that sample were used for TCR beta sequencing. The Qiagen DNeasy Blood Extraction Kit was used to extract genomic DNA from the blood cell samples. The specimen was PBMCs. Rearrangement joined TRBV12-2 to TRBJ1-2. TRBV12-2 is annotated as a pseudogene. This clonotype was obtained from a man in his forties in good health and CMV-seropositive. In nucleotide form, the sequence is TGTGCAAGTCGCTTAGTCCGCGGGGGGTGCTATGGCTACACCTTC. It translates as CASRLVRGGCYGYTF.